This TCR beta chain was found in a study of blood T cell repertoires in COVID-19. In the study overall: Acute-phase and convalescent COVID-19 samples originated in the United States, Italy and Spain.

This clone was recorded a few times. Generated by immunoSEQ multiplex PCR, the TCRdb table keeps only in-frame clones and is missing some. The table records roughly 300,000 clones, roughly 80% of them present only once. The germline V gene has CDR1 SQVTM and CDR2 ANQGSEA. This CDR3 has 13 residues. Trimming removed 3 bases from V and 5 bases from J, with 14 bases in between. This receptor was taken from a woman aged 45 to 65 who had recovered from COVID-19. This chain connects TRBV29-1 to TRBJ2-7; a weak D match, TRBD2 (6 bases). The sequencing input was peripheral blood. The CDR3: CSVEREAGHEQYF. The DNA for the CDR3 is TGCAGCGTTGAGAGGGAGGCCGGACACGAGCAGTACTTC.